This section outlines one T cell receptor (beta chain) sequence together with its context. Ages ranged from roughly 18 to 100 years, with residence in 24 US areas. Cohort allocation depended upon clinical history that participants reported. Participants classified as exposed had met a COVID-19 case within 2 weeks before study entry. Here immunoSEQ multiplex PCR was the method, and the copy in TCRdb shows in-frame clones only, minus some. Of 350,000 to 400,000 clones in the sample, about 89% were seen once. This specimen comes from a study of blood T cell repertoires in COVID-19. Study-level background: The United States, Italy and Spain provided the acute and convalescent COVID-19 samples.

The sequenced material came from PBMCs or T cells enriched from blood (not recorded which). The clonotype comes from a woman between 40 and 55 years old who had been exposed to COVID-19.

For the CDR3, the DNA is TGTGCCAGCAAGCTCCCTGGGACACCCTACGAGCAGTACTTC. It is translated as CASKLPGTPYEQYF. The chain joins TRBV11-2 to TRBJ2-7; possible D gene TRBD1, 6 bases. Germline V gene sequence: CDR1 SGHAT, CDR2 FQNNGV. There are 14 residues in the CDR3. V dropped 7 bases and J dropped 2 bases, with 15 bases sitting between them.